This TCR beta chain was identified during a study of B cell selection in AIRE deficiency. V was clipped by 3 bases and J by 12 bases; unmatched bases: 9. The CDR3 has 13 residues. In germline, CDR1 is KGHSH, CDR2 LQKENI. CD4+CD127+ cells were sorted as the conventional CD4 T cells. TCRdb's table, derived via immunoSEQ multiplex PCR, lists solely in-frame clones and lacks some. The sample gives tens of thousands of clones, around 97% of which show up once; less than 0.4% is in the top ten. This chain uses TRBV18 with TRBJ2-5; 8 bases agree with TRBD2. The sequenced sample consisted of conventional CD4+ T cells sorted from PBMCs. The source is a human donor with AIRE deficiency. The DNA of the CDR3 is TGTGCCAGCTCACCCCGCGGACTAGCCCCTAAGTACTTC. This sequence encodes CASSPRGLAPKYF.